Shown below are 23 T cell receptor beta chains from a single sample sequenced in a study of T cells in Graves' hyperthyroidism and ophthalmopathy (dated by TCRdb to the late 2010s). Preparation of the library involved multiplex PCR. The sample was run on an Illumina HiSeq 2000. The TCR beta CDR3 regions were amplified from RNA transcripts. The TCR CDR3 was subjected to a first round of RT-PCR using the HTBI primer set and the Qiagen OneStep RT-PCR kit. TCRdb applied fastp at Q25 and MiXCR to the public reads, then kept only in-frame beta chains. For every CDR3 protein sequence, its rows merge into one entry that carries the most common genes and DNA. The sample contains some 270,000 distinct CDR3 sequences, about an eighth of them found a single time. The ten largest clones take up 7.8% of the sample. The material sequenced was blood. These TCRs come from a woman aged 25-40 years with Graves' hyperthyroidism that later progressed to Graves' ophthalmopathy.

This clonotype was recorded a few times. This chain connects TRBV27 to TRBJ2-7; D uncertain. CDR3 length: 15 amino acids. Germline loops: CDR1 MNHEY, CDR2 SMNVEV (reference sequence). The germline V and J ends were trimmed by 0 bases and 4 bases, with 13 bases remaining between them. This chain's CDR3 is CASSLSGDPGYEQYF. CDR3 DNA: TGTGCCAGCAGTTTATCGGGTGACCCCGGATACGAGCAGTACTTC.

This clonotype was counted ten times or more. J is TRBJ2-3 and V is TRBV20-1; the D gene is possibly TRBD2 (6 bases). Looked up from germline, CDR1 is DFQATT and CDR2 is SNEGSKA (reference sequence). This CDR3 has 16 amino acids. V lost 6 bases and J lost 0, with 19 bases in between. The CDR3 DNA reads TGCAGTGCCCGGAAATCAGCGGGCCCTAGCACAGATACGCAGTATTTT. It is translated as CSARKSAGPSTDTQYF.

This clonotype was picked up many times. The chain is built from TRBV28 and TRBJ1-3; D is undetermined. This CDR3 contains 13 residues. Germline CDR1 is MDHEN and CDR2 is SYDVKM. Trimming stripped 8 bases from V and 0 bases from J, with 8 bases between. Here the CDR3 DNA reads TGTGCCAGCGCGTATGACTCTGGAAACACCATATATTTT. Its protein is CASAYDSGNTIYF.

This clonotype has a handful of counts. The CDR3 DNA reads TGTGCCAGCTCCGACCAAACGAATAAAGCTTCCTACGAGCAGTACTTC. Translation gives CASSDQTNKASYEQYF. This chain uses TRBV7-9 with TRBJ2-7; the D is unclear. Germline loops: CDR1 SEHNR, CDR2 FQNEAQ (reference sequence). The V and J ends lost 8 bases and 1 base respectively, with 21 bases between them. The CDR3 totals 16 residues.

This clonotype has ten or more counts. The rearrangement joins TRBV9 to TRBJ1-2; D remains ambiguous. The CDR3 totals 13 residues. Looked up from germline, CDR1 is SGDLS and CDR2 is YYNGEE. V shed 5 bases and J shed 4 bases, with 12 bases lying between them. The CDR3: CASSAQALYGYTF. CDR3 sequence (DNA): TGTGCCAGCAGTGCCCAGGCTCTCTATGGCTACACCTTC.

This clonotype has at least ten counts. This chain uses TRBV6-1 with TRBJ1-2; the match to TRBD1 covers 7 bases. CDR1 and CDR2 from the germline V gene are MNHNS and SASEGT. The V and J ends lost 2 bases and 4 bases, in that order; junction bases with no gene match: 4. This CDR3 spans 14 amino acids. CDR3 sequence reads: CASSEQDRTYGYTF. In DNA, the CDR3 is TGTGCCAGCAGTGAACAGGACAGGACCTATGGCTACACCTTC.

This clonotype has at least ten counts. The CDR3 DNA reads TGCAGTGTTAAAACAGGGCATCTTACAGATACGCAGTATTTT. This codes for CSVKTGHLTDTQYF. V usage is TRBV20-1 and J usage is TRBJ2-3, with D possibly TRBD1 on 6 matching bases. The CDR3 covers 14 residues. Trimming pared 7 bases from V and 3 bases from J, leaving 17 bases between. Germline V gene lookup returns CDR1 DFQATT and CDR2 SNEGSKA (reference sequence).

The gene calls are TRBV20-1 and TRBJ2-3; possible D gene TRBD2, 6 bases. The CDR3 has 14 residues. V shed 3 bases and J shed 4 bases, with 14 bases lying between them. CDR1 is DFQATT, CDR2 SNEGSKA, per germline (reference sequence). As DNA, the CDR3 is TGCAGTGCTAGTGAGTGGCGGGACCCAGATACGCAGTATTTT. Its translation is CSASEWRDPDTQYF.

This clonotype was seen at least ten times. In DNA, the CDR3 is TGTGCCAGCAGTTTATCGAGTCCGGCCGCTGAAGCTTTCTTT. Translated: CASSLSSPAAEAFF. The rearrangement joins TRBV27 to TRBJ1-1; D unclear. Per the germline V gene, CDR1 is MNHEY and CDR2 is SMNVEV (reference sequence). This CDR3 comprises 14 residues. Deletions cut 0 bases from V and 6 bases from J, with 11 bases between.

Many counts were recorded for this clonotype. The CDR3 sequence is CSVSRDFQNEQFF. The CDR3 DNA reads TGCAGCGTTTCTAGAGACTTTCAAAATGAGCAGTTCTTC. The chain employs TRBV29-1 and TRBJ2-1; unclear D gene. Trimming took off 5 bases at V and 7 bases at J, with 15 bases between the two ends. The CDR3 totals 13 residues. CDR1 and CDR2 (germline): SQVTM, ANQGSEA.

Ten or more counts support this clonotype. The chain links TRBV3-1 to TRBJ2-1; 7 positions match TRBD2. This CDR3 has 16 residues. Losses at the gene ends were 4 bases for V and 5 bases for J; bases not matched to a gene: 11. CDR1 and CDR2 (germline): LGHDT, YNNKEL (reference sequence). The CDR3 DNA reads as TGTGCCAGCAGCCGGAGCGGGACCCCTTCGCACAATGAGCAGTTCTTC. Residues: CASSRSGTPSHNEQFF.

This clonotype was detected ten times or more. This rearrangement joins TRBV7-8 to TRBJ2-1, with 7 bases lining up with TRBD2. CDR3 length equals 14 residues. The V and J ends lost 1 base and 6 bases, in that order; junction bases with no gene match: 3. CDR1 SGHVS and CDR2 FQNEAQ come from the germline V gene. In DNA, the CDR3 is TGTGCCAGCAGCTTAGTTGCTAGCGGCAATGAGCAGTTCTTC. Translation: CASSLVASGNEQFF.

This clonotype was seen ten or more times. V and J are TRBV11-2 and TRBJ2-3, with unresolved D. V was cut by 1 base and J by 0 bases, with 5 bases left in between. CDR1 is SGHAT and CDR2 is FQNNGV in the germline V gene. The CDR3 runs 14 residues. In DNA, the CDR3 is TGTGCCAGCAGCTTAGTCGCTAGCACAGATACGCAGTATTTT. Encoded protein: CASSLVASTDTQYF.

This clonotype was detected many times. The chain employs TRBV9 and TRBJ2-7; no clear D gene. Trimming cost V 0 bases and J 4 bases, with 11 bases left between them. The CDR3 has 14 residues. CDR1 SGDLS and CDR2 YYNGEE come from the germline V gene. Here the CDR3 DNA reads TGTGCCAGCAGCGTAGCTCCGGATGGGTACGAGCAGTACTTC. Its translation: CASSVAPDGYEQYF.

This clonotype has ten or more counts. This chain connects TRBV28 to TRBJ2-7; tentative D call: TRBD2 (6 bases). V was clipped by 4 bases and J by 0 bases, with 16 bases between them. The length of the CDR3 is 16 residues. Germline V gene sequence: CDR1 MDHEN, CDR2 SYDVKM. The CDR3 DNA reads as TGTGCCAGCAGTTCCTGGGGCGAGCGGGCCTCCTACGAGCAGTACTTC. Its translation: CASSSWGERASYEQYF.

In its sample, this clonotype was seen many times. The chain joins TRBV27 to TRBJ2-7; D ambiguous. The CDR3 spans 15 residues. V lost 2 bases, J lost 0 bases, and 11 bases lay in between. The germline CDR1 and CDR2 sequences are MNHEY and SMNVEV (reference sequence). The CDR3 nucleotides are TGTGCCAGCAGTTTAGCGTCGAGTAACTCCTACGAGCAGTACTTC. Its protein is CASSLASSNSYEQYF.

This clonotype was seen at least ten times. The chain's CDR3 is CASSLQLADEQFF. The CDR3 DNA reads as TGTGCCAGCAGTTTACAACTAGCTGATGAGCAGTTCTTC. This chain joins TRBV12-3 or TRBV12-4 and TRBJ2-1; maybe TRBD2 (6 bases). The CDR3 is 13 amino acids. With 2 bases removed from V and 8 bases from J, the gap between germline ends came to 10 bases.

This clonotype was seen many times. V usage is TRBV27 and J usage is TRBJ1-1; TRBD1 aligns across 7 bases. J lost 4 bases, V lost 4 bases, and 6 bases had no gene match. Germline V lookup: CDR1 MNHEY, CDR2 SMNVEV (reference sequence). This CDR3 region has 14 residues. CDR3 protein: CASSSSRGFTEAFF. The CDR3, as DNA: TGTGCCAGCAGTTCAAGCAGGGGGTTCACTGAAGCTTTCTTT.

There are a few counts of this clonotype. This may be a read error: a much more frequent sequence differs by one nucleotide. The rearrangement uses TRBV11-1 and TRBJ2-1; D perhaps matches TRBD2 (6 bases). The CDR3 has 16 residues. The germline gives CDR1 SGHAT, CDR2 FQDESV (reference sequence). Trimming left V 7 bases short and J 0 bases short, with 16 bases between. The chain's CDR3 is CASITDSGRSYNEQFF. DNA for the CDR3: TGTGCCAGCATCACTGATAGCGGCCGCTCCTACAATGAGCAGTTCTTC.

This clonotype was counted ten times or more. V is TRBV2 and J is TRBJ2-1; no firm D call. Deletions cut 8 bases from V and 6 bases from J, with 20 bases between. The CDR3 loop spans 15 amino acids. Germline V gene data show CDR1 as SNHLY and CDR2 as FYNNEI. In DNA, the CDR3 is TGTGCCAGCTGCTCCCTTCCGGATATATGCAATGAGCAGTTCTTC. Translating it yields CASCSLPDICNEQFF.

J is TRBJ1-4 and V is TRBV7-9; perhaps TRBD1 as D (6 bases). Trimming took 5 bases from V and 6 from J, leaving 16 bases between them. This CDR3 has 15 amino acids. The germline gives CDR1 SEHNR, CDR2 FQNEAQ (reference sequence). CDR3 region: CASSPSRGLDEKLFF. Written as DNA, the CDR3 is TGTGCCAGCAGCCCTTCCCGGGGGCTCGATGAAAAACTGTTTTTT. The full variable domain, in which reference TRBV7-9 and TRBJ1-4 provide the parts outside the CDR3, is DTGVSQNPRHKITKRGQNVTFRCDPISEHNRLYWYRQTLGQGPEFLTYFQNEAQLEKSRLLSDRFSAERPKGSFSTLEIQRTEQGDSAMYLCASSPSRGLDEKLFFGSGTQLSVL.

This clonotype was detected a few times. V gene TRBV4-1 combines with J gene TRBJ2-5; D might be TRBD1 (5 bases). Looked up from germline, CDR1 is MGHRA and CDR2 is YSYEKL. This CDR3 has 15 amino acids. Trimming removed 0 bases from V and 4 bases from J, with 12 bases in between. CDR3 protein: CASSQDNWQGETQYF. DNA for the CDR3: TGCGCCAGCAGCCAAGATAATTGGCAGGGAGAGACCCAGTACTTC.

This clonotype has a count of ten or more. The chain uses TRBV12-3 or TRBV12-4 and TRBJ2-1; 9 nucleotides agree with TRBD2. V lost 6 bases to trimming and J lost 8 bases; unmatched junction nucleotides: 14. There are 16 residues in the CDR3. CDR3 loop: CASSHDHSGRGDEQFF. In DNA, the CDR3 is TGTGCCAGCAGCCACGACCATAGCGGGAGAGGGGATGAGCAGTTCTTC.